The clone carrying this TCR beta chain was detected many times. These data are taken from a study of T cells in Graves' hyperthyroidism and ophthalmopathy. Authors of the study amplified TCR beta CDR3 regions from RNA transcripts. HTBI primers were used for first-round RT-PCR of the TCR CDR3. TCRdb re-analysed the multiplex PCR reads in MiXCR, keeping a single row per CDR3 protein. The sample lists about 460,000 distinct CDR3 sequences, roughly 22% occurring once. Ophthalmopathy in the patients scored at least 3 on Clinical Activity Score and at least 4 on NOSPECS grade, lasting under 3 months. It was uncontrolled infection, other autoimmune disease, pregnancy or lactation that excluded patients. CDR3 size: 15 residues. Trimming removed 7 bases at V and 3 bases at J, with 18 bases between. Germline CDR1 and CDR2: MDHEN and SYDVKM.

V is TRBV28 and J is TRBJ1-1; D possibly corresponds to TRBD1 (5 bases). The sequence was collected from a woman in her seventies with Graves' ophthalmopathy. Sequencing was carried out using blood. The CDR3 region is CASTLPGRPDTEAFF. The CDR3 nucleotides are TGTGCCAGCACCCTTCCAGGGCGCCCCGACACTGAAGCTTTCTTT.